A selection of T cell receptor beta chains follows, all from one sample in a study of blood T cell repertoires in COVID-19. Profiling relied on immunoSEQ multiplex PCR, and the TCRdb table lists in-frame clones only, not all of them. The sample has fewer than 350,000 clones, approximately 85% seen once. Sample: peripheral blood. These receptors were obtained from a human donor in a cohort sampled during active COVID-19. Each CDR3 is given with its conserved first and last residue. Not every row has a clone size; where given, it reads once, few, many or a size class.

TRBJ1-6 | - | TRBV30 | CAWTGEYNSPLHF
TRBJ1-6 | once | TRBV3-1/TRBV3-2 | CASSRPGQKNSPLHF
TRBJ1-5 | - | TRBV9 | CASSAGTENQPQHF
TRBJ1-2 | - | TRBV18 | CASSLQGIDYGYTF
TRBJ2-7 | many | TRBV13 | CASSSQKMIRDRGHEQYF
TRBJ1-3 | - | TRBV2 | CASKQGAGNTIYF
TRBJ2-1 | - | TRBV7-8 | CASSSLASNEQFF
TRBJ1-1 | - | TRBV19 | CASSILRTGTEAFF
TRBJ2-2 | - | TRBV14 | CASSPVAGELFF
TRBJ2-7 | - | TRBV18 | CASSPSSDTGAYEQYF